A selection of T cell receptor beta chains follows, all from one sample in a study of metastatic and nonmetastatic thyroid tumors. TCRdb redid the clone calls on the PCR reads using MiXCR. The sample has approximately 82,000 clones; around an eighth are singletons. Specimen: tumor tissue. Receptors originate from a female donor with papillary thyroid cancer or a benign thyroid nodule (not recorded which). Some clones in this sample may be carry-over from other donors' samples. Both conserved end residues are part of each CDR3. A D gene is named only where the DNA matches it firmly. Clone size, where shown, is once, few, many, or a class for clones that have expanded.

v_gene	d_gene	j_gene	len	abundance	CDR3nt	CDR3aa
TRBV28	TRBD2	TRBJ2-1	15	many	TGTGCCAGCAGTCTAGCGGGAGGGCCCCTCAATGAGCAGTTCTTC	CASSLAGGPLNEQFF
TRBV27	TRBD1	TRBJ2-5	14	many	TGTGCCAGCAGTACCAGGACAGGGGGAGAGACCCAGTACTTC	CASSTRTGGETQYF
TRBV2	.	TRBJ2-1	12	many	TGTGCCAGCAGTGAACGGCCCTTTGAGCAGTTCTTC	CASSERPFEQFF
TRBV9	.	TRBJ2-7	15	many	TGTGCCAGCAGCGTTGATAGCGGAGCCACCTACGAGCAGTACTTC	CASSVDSGATYEQYF
TRBV5-1	.	TRBJ1-1	13	few	TGCGCCAGCAGCTTGGACAGGGCTCTTGAAGCTTTCTTT	CASSLDRALEAFF
TRBV18	TRBD2	TRBJ2-5	14	.	TGTGCCAGCTCAAGGACTAGCGGGCAAGAGACCCAGTACTTC	CASSRTSGQETQYF
TRBV19	TRBD2	TRBJ2-2	14	many	TGTGCCAGTAGTATGGGGGGGTCTGGCGGGGAGCTGTTTTTT	CASSMGGSGGELFF
TRBV2	.	TRBJ1-1	13	many	TGTGCCAGCAGTGCGGGAGAGAACACTGAAGCTTTCTTT	CASSAGENTEAFF
TRBV19	.	TRBJ2-2	13	few	TGTGCCAGTAGTATATACGGCACCGGGGAGCTGTTTTTT	CASSIYGTGELFF
TRBV20-1	TRBD1	TRBJ1-6	13	many	TGCAGTGCTCGGGACAGGTCGAATTCACCCCTCCACTTT	CSARDRSNSPLHF
TRBV6-1	TRBD2	TRBJ2-7	14	many	TGTGCCAGCAGCCCGGGCAGCGGGAGGCGCGAGCAGTACTTC	CASSPGSGRREQYF
TRBV7-8	TRBD2	TRBJ2-7	15	many	TGTGCCAGCAGCTCAATAGCGGGGAGCTCCTACGAGCAGTACTTC	CASSSIAGSSYEQYF
TRBV20-1	.	TRBJ1-3	14	many	TGCAGTGCTAGAGACGAGGTTTGGGGAAACACCATATATTTT	CSARDEVWGNTIYF
TRBV5-1	TRBD2	TRBJ2-7	16	many	TGCGCCAGCAGCCCGACTAGCGGATCATTTCCCTACGAGCAGTACTTC	CASSPTSGSFPYEQYF
TRBV6-2/TRBV6-3	.	TRBJ2-1	15	many	TGTGCCAGCAGTTACTCTCGGACACTATACAATGAGCAGTTCTTC	CASSYSRTLYNEQFF
TRBV11-3	TRBD2	TRBJ2-1	14	many	TGTGCCAGCAGCTTAGGTCTAGCGGGAGGTGAGCAGTTCTTC	CASSLGLAGGEQFF
TRBV24-1	TRBD1	TRBJ2-7	15	many	TGTGCCACCAGTGACACGGGACAGGGAATTTACGAGCAGTACTTC	CATSDTGQGIYEQYF
TRBV2	.	TRBJ2-1	17	many	TGTGCCAGCAGGTCATTGGGGGGAACAAGCTCCTACAATGAGCAGTTCTTC	CASRSLGGTSSYNEQFF
TRBV6-5	.	TRBJ1-1	14	few	TGTGCTAGCAGTTACGGGGGGAGGGGAACTGAATCTTTCTTT	CASSYGGRGTESFF
TRBV10-3	.	TRBJ2-7	11	many	TGTGCCATCAGTGAAGGGGAAGAGCAGTACTTC	CAISEGEEQYF
TRBV27	TRBD1	TRBJ2-7	15	many	TGTGCCAGCACCCCCGGGACAGGGGGCCCGGACGAGCAGTACTTC	CASTPGTGGPDEQYF
TRBV6-1	.	TRBJ1-4	11	many	TGTGCCAGCCTCAGTGGTGTGGAACTGTTTTTT	CASLSGVELFF
TRBV11-2	.	TRBJ2-5	11	.	TGTGCCAGCAGAAATGGAGAGACCCAGTACTTC	CASRNGETQYF
TRBV20-1	TRBD2	TRBJ2-5	18	.	TGCAGTGCTTCATTAGAACTAAGACTAGCGGGGATCCAAGAGACCCAGTACTTC	CSASLELRLAGIQETQYF
TRBV24-1	.	TRBJ2-1	15	many	TGTGCCACCAGTGAGGCCGAACAAGCCTACAATGAGCAGTTCTTC	CATSEAEQAYNEQFF
TRBV7-9	.	TRBJ2-5	15	.	TGTGCCAGCAGCTTAGCGCTGGATGCCGGGGAGACGCAGTACTTC	CASSLALDAGETQYF
TRBV3-1	.	TRBJ2-2	16	many	TGTGCCAGCAGCCCAAGTTGGAGGGTCAACACCGGGGAGCTGTTTTTT	CASSPSWRVNTGELFF
TRBV5-4	.	TRBJ1-2	12	medium-sized	TGTGCCAGCAGCTTGGAGGGTTACGGCTACACCTTC	CASSLEGYGYTF
TRBV30	TRBD2	TRBJ2-3	16	many	TGTGCCTGGAGTGTCGGGCTAGCGGGGGGGGCGGATACGCAGTATTTT	CAWSVGLAGGADTQYF
TRBV20-1	.	TRBJ1-5	15	many	TGCAGTGCTAGAGTAGGGGTCCAGCTAAATCAGCCCCAGCATTTT	CSARVGVQLNQPQHF
TRBV28	.	TRBJ2-5	14	many	TGTGCCAGCAGTTTATCGGGCACGAGGGAGACCCAGTACTTC	CASSLSGTRETQYF
TRBV11-2	.	TRBJ2-6	17	many	TGTGCCAGCAGCACCACGGACGCCAGCTCTGGGGCCAACGTCCTGACTTTC	CASSTTDASSGANVLTF
TRBV6-5	TRBD1	TRBJ2-7	15	many	TGTGCCAGCAGTTACAGTCAGGGGGAACGGTACGAGCAGTACTTC	CASSYSQGERYEQYF
TRBV7-8	.	TRBJ2-4	13	many	TGTGCCAGCAGCGTGTTCAGAGAAAACATTCAGTACTTC	CASSVFRENIQYF
TRBV3-1	.	TRBJ2-3	13	few	TGTGCCAGCAGCCCCCCAGTGGCAGATACGCAGTATTTT	CASSPPVADTQYF
TRBV6-2/TRBV6-3	.	TRBJ2-5	16	many	TGTGCCAGCAGTTACATGGAGGCGGGGGCCCGAGAGACCCAGTACTTC	CASSYMEAGARETQYF
TRBV24-1	TRBD2	TRBJ2-3	16	many	TGTGCCACCAGTGAAGCGGGAGGACCTAGCACAGATACGCAGTATTTT	CATSEAGGPSTDTQYF
TRBV7-9	.	TRBJ1-1	13	many	TGTGCCAGCAGCTTTTCCCGACTTGCCGGAGCTTTCTTT	CASSFSRLAGAFF
TRBV11-3	.	TRBJ1-1	15	many	TGTGCCAGCAGCTCGGCAGTTCCCTGGAACACTGAAGCTTTCTTT	CASSSAVPWNTEAFF
TRBV20-1	.	TRBJ2-3	15	.	TGCAGTGTTCGGACTAACCCAGGACTCACAGATACGCAGTATTTT	CSVRTNPGLTDTQYF
TRBV6-1	.	TRBJ2-1	11	many	TGTGCCAGCAGCCCTAGGGATGAGCAGTTCTTC	CASSPRDEQFF